This TCR beta chain was identified during a study of post-analysis software for immune sequencing data. Study background: Courses of disease covered relapsing-remitting, secondary progressive and progressive-relapsing multiple sclerosis.

TCR beta cDNA libraries included unique molecular identifiers. T cells numbering roughly 1 to 10 million yielded some 480,000 cDNA molecules. TCRdb reprocessed the PCR reads via MiXCR and lists one record per CDR3 protein. The repertoire includes roughly 410,000 distinct CDR3 sequences, roughly 30% of them detected once, and roughly 13% sits in the top ten. Overall study findings and caveats: For normalized Chao1 diversity, multiple sclerosis patients scored significantly lower than controls did. TRBV segments more frequent in patients than in controls numbered several and included TRBV5-6, TRBV5-1 and TRBV20-1.

Remarks on this clonotype: The antigen is unknown.

The CDR3 spans 14 residues. The germline V and J ends were trimmed by 1 base and 5 bases, with 12 bases remaining between them. The germline gives CDR1 SEHNR, CDR2 FQNEAQ (reference sequence). V usage is TRBV7-9 and J usage is TRBJ2-7, with a weak D call TRBD1 (6 bases). Sequencing was done on a sample of blood. This TCR came from a girl aged 10-17 years with multiple sclerosis. The CDR3: CASSLVVGTNEQYF. For the CDR3, the DNA is TGTGCCAGCAGCTTAGTTGTTGGGACAAACGAGCAGTACTTC.